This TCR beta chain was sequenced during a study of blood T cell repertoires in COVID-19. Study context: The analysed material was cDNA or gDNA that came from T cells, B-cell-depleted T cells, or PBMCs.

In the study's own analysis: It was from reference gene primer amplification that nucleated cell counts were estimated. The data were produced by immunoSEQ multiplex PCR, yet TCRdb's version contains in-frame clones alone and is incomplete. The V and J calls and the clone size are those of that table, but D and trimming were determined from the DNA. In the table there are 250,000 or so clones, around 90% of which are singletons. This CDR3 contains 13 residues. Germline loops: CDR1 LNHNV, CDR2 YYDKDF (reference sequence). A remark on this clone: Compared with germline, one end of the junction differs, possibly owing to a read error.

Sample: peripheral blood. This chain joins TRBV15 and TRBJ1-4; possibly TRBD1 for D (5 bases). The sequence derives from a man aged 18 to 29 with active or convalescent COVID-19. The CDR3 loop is CATRRESNEKLFF. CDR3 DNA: TGTGCCACCCGCAGGGAGAGCAACGAAAAACTGTTTTTT.